This T cell receptor beta chain was retrieved from a study of blood T cell repertoires in COVID-19. Patients in Seattle were enrolled during active infection, then followed longitudinally. Germline loops: CDR1 SGHNT, CDR2 YYREEE (reference sequence). V lost 5 bases and J lost 0, with 8 bases in between. CDR3 length: 14 amino acids. Repertoires were generated with immunoSEQ multiplex PCR, while TCRdb's copy carries only in-frame clones and drops some. The table records roughly 410,000 clones, 89% of them present only once. The J gene is TRBJ1-4, the V gene TRBV5-4, with D tentatively TRBD1 (6 bases). The sequenced sample was peripheral blood. This receptor was obtained from a middle-aged woman with COVID-19, enrolled during active disease. The CDR3 region is CASSRDTTNEKLFF. DNA of the CDR3: TGTGCCAGCAGTCGGGACACAACTAATGAAAAACTGTTTTTT. The full variable domain, its missing parts supplied by reference TRBV5-4 and TRBJ1-4, is ETGVTQSPTHLIKTRGQQVTLRCSSQSGHNTVSWYQQALGQGPQFIFQYYREEENGRGNFPPRFSGLQFPNYSSELNVNALELDDSALYLCASSRDTTNEKLFFGSGTQLSVL.